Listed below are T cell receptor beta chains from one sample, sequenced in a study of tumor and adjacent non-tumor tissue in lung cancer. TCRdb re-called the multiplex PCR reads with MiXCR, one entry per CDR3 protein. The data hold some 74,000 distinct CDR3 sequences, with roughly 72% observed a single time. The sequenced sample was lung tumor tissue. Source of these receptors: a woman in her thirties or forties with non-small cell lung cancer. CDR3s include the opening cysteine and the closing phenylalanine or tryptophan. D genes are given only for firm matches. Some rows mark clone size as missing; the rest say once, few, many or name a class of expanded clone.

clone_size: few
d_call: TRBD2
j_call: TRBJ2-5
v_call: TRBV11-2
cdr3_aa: CATNGLAEGGRETQYF
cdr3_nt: TGTGCCACTAACGGACTAGCGGAGGGGGGGCGGGAGACCCAGTACTTC

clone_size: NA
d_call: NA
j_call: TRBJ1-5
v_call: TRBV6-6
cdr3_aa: CASSYGQPNDQPQHF
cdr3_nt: TGTGCCAGTAGTTACGGACAGCCCAATGATCAGCCCCAGCATTTT

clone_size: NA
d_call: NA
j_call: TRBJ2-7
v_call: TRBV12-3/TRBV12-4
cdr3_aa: CASNFKGNYEQYF
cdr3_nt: TGTGCCAGCAACTTTAAGGGCAACTACGAGCAGTACTTC

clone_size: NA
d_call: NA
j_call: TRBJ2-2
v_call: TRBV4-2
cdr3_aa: CASSHAYGVVTGELFF
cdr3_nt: TGTGCCAGCAGCCATGCTTATGGGGTTGTCACCGGGGAGCTGTTTTTT

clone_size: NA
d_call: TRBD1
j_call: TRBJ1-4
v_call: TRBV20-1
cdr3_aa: CSDRPDRGLFF
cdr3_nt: TGCAGTGATAGACCCGACAGGGGGCTGTTTTTT

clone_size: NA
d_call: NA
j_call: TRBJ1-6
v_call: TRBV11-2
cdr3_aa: CTRSLASWNNSPLHF
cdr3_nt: TGTACCCGCAGCTTAGCCTCGTGGAATAATTCACCCCTCCACTTT

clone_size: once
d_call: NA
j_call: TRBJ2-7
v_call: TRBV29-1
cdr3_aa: CCFGSSNHEQYF
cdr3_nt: TGCTGCTTCGGAAGTAGCAACCACGAGCAGTACTTC

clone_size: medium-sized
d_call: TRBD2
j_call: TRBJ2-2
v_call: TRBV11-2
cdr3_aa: CASSFSMGLAGRTGELFF
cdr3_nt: TGTGCCAGCAGCTTCTCCATGGGGCTAGCGGGGCGAACCGGGGAGCTGTTTTTT

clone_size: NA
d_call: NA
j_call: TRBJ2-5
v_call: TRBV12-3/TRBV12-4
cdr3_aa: CASSFPGGGGTQYF
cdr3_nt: TGTGCCAGCAGTTTTCCCGGGGGTGGGGGGACCCAGTACTTC

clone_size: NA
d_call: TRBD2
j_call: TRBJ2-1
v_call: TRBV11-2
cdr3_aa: CASSSRIATSGGLMEQLF
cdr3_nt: TGTGCCAGCAGCTCGCGCATCGCAACTAGCGGGGGACTAATGGAGCAGTTGTTC

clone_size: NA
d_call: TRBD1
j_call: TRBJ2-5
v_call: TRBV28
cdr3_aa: CASNLGTGAADETQYF
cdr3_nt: TGTGCCAGCAATTTAGGGACAGGAGCTGCGGACGAGACCCAGTACTTC

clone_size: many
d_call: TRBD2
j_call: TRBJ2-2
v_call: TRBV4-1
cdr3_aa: CASSLTGGRGRGMAGELFF
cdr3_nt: TGCGCCAGCAGCCTCACCGGGGGTCGCGGGAGAGGTATGGCCGGGGAGCTGTTTTTT

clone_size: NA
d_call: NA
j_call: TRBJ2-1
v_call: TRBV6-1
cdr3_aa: CASTVPGYTYDGQFF
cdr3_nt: TGTGCCAGCACAGTTCCAGGGTACACCTACGATGGGCAGTTCTTC

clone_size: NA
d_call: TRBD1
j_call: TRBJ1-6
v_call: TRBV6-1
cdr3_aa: CASVRQGGGGYNSPLHF
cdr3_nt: TGTGCCAGCGTGAGACAGGGAGGTGGAGGGTATAATTCACCCCTCCACTTT

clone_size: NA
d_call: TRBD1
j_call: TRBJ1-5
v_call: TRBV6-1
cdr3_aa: CASNEAVGQGGNQPQHF
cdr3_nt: TGTGCCAGCAATGAAGCGGTGGGACAGGGGGGTAATCAGCCCCAGCATTTT

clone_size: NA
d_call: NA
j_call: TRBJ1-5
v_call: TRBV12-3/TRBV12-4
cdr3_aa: CTSSSDRISNRPQHF
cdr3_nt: TGTACCAGCAGTTCCGACAGGATTAGCAATCGGCCCCAGCATTTT

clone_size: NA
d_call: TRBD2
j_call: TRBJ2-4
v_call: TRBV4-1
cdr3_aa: CASSFPSGRATSIQYF
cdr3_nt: TGCGCCAGCAGTTTCCCTAGCGGGAGGGCTACGTCTATTCAGTACTTC

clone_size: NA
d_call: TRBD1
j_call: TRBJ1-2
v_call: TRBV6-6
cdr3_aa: CAISSRDRGTGGYIF
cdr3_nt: TGTGCCATCAGCTCACGGGACAGGGGGACGGGAGGCTACATCTTC

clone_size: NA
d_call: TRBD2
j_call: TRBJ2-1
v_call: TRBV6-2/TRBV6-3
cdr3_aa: CANGRQGWQLF
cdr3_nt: TGTGCCAACGGGAGGCAGGGTTGGCAGCTCTTC

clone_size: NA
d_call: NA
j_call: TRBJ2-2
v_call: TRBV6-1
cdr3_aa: CASSDRPAKSGELFF
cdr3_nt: TGTGCCAGCAGTGACCGTCCGGCGAAGAGCGGGGAGCTGTTTTTT

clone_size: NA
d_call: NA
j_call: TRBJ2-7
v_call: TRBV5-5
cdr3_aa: CASSLSFWGTVILF
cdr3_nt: TGTGCCAGCAGCTTGTCCTTTTGGGGGACGGTCATTCTCTTC

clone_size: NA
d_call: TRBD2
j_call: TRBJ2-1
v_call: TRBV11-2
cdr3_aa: CASGSRIVTSGALREQFF
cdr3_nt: TGTGCCAGCGGCTCGCGCATCGTAACTAGCGGTGCACTAAGGGAGCAGTTCTTC

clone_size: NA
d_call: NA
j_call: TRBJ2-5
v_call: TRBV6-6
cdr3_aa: CVSRRSDRSQETQYF
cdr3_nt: TGTGTCAGCAGACGAAGTGACAGGTCCCAAGAGACCCAGTATTTC